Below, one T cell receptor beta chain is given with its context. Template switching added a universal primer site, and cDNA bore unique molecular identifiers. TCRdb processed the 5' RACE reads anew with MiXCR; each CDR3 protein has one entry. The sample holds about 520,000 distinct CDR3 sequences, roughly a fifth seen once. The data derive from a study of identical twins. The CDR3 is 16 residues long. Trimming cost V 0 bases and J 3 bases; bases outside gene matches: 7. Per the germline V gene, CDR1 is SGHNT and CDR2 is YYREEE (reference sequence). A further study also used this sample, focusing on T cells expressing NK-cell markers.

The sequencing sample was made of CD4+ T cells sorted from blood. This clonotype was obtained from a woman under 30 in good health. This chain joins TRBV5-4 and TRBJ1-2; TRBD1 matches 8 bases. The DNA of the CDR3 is TGTGCCAGCAGCTTGGTGAGGACAGGGAATTACTATGGCTACACCTTC. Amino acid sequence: CASSLVRTGNYYGYTF. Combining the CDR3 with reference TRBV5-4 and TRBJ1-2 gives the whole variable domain ETGVTQSPTHLIKTRGQQVTLRCSSQSGHNTVSWYQQALGQGPQFIFQYYREEENGRGNFPPRFSGLQFPNYSSELNVNALELDDSALYLCASSLVRTGNYYGYTFGSGTRLTVV.